This T cell receptor (beta chain) is drawn from a study of blood T cell repertoires in COVID-19. Background on the study: Acute-phase and convalescent COVID-19 samples originated in the United States, Italy and Spain. Sources were T cells, B-cell-depleted T cells, or PBMCs; the material itself was cDNA or gDNA.

The CDR3 runs 15 residues. Germline CDR1 and CDR2: SGHRS and YFSETQ. Trimming stripped 3 bases from V and 2 bases from J, with 15 bases between. Per the study methods: Scientists estimated how many nucleated cells there were by amplifying reference gene primers. Generated by immunoSEQ multiplex PCR, the TCRdb table keeps only in-frame clones and is missing some. That table supplies the V and J calls and clone size; D and trimming were determined from the DNA. This table holds some 80,000 clones, around 78% found once. The source of this sequence is a human donor in a cohort sampled during active COVID-19. The rearrangement uses TRBV5-1 and TRBJ2-7; tentative D call: TRBD2 (6 bases). Sequencing was carried out using peripheral blood. In DNA form, the CDR3 reads TGCGCCAGCAGCTCGGGGACTTCTACTGCCTACGAGCAGTACTTC. Protein product: CASSSGTSTAYEQYF. The complete variable domain, with remaining parts taken from reference TRBV5-1 and TRBJ2-7, reads KAGVTQTPRYLIKTRGQQVTLSCSPISGHRSVSWYQQTPGQGLQFLFEYFSETQRNKGNFPGRFSGRQFSNSRSEMNVSTLELGDSALYLCASSSGTSTAYEQYFGPGTRLTVT.